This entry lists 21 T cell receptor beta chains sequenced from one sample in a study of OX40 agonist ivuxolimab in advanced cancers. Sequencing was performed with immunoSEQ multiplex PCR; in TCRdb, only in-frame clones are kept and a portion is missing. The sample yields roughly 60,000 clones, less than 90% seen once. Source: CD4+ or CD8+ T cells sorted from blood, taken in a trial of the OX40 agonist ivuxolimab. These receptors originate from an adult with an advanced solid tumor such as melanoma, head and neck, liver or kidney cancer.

CDR3 amino acids: CSVERQLVGYTF. CDR3 nucleotide sequence: TGCAGCGTTGAAAGACAGTTGGTCGGCTACACCTTC. V is TRBV29-1 and J is TRBJ1-2; tentatively, D is TRBD1 (5 bases). The CDR3 is 12 amino acids. V dropped 2 bases and J dropped 8 bases, with 12 bases sitting between them. Germline V gene lookup returns CDR1 SQVTM and CDR2 ANQGSEA.

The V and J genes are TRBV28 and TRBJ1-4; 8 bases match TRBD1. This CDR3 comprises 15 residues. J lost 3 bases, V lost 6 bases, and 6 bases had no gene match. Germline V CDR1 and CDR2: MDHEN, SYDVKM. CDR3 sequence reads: CASSNSGGPNEKLFF. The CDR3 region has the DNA TGTGCCAGCAGCAACTCAGGGGGCCCTAATGAAAAACTGTTTTTT. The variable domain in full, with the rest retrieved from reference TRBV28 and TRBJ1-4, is DVKVTQSSRYLVKRTGEKVFLECVQDMDHENMFWYRQDPGLGLRLIYFSYDVKMKEKGDIPEGYSVSREKKERFSLILESASTNQTSMYLCASSNSGGPNEKLFFGSGTQLSVL.

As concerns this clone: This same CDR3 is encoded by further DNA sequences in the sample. CDR3 sequence reads: CASSLVGNTEAFF. CDR3 sequence (DNA): TGTGCCAGCAGCTTAGTAGGGAACACTGAAGCTTTCTTT. This rearrangement joins TRBV7-2 to TRBJ1-1; D is ambiguous. The V end was cut by 1 base, the J end by 1 base, with 4 bases between. The CDR3 consists of 13 residues. Germline V lookup: CDR1 SGHTA, CDR2 FQGNSA.

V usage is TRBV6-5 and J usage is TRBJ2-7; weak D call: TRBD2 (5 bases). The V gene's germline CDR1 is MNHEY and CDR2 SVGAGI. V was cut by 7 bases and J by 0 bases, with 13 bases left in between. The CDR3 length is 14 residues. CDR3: CASTWAEGSYEQYF. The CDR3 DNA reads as TGTGCCAGCACATGGGCTGAGGGCTCCTACGAGCAGTACTTC.

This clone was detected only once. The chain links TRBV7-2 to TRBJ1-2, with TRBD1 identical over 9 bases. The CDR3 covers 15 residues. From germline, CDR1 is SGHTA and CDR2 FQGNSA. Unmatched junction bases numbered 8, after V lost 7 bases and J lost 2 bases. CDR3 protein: CASTPGDRANYGYTF. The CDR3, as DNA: TGTGCCAGCACCCCAGGGGACAGGGCCAACTATGGCTACACCTTC. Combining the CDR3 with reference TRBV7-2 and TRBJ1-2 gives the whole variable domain GAGVSQSPSNKVTEKGKDVELRCDPISGHTALYWYRQSLGQGLEFLIYFQGNSAPDKSGLPSDRFSAERTGGSVSTLTIQRTQQEDSAVYLCASTPGDRANYGYTFGSGTRLTVV.

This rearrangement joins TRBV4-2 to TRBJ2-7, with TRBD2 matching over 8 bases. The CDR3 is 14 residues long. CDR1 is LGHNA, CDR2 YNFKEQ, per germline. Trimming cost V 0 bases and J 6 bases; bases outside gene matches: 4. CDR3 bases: TGTGCCAGCAGCCAAGAGAGCGGGAGACGCGAGCAGTACTTC. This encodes CASSQESGRREQYF.

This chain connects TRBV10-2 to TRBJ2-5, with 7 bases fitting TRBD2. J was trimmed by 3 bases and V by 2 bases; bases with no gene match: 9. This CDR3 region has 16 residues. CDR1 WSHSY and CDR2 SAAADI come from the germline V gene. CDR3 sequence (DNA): TGCGCCAGCAGTGAGAACTCTAGCGGAGGGAAAGAGACCCAGTACTTC. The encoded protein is CASSENSSGGKETQYF.

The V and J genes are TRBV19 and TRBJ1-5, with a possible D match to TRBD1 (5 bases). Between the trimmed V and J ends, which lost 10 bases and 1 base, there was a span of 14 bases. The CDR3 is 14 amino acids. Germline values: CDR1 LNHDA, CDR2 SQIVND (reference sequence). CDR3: CATSAEGSNQPQHF. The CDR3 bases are TGTGCCACCTCGGCCGAGGGGAGCAATCAGCCCCAGCATTTT.

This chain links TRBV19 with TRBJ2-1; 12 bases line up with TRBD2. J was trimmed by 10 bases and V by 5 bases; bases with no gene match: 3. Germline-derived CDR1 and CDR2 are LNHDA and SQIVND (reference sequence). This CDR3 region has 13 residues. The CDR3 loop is CASSSGLAGEQFF. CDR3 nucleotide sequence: TGTGCCAGTAGTTCAGGACTAGCGGGAGAGCAGTTCTTC.

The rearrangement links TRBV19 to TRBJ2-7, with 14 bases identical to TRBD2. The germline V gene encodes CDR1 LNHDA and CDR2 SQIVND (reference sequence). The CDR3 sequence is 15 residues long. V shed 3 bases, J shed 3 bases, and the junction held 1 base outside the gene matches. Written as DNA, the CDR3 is TGTGCCAGTAGTATGACTAGCGGGAGGGTCTACGAGCAGTACTTC. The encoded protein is CASSMTSGRVYEQYF.

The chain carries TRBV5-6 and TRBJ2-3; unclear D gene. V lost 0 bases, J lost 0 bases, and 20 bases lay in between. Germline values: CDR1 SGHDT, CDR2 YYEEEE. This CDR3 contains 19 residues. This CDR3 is CASSLGGLWGSYSTDTQYF. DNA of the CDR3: TGTGCCAGCAGCTTGGGGGGTTTATGGGGATCGTATAGCACAGATACGCAGTATTTT. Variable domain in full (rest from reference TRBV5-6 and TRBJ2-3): DAGVTQSPTHLIKTRGQQVTLRCSPKSGHDTVSWYQQALGQGPQFIFQYYEEEERQRGNFPDRFSGHQFPNYSSELNVNALLLGDSALYLCASSLGGLWGSYSTDTQYFGPGTRLTVL.

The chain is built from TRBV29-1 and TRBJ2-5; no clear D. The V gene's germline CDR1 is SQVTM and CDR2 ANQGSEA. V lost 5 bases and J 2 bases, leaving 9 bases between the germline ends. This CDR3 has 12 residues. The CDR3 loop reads CSVWNDQETQYF. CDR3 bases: TGCAGCGTTTGGAATGATCAAGAGACCCAGTACTTC.

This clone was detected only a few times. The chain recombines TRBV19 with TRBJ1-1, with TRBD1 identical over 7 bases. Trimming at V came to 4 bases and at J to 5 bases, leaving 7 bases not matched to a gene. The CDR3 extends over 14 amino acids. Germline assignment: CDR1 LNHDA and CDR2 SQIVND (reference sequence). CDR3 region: CASSTGQDGTEAFF. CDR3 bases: TGTGCCAGTAGTACCGGACAGGATGGAACTGAAGCTTTCTTT.

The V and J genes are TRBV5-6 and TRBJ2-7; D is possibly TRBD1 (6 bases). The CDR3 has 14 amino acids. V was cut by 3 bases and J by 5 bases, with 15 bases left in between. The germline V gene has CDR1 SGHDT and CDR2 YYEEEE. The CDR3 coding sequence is TGTGCCAGCAGCTCGTACGACAGGAACCACGAGCAGTACTTC. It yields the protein CASSSYDRNHEQYF.

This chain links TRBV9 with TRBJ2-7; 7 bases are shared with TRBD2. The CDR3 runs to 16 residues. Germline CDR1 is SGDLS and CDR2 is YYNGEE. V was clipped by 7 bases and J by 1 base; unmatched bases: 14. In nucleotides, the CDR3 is TGTGCCAGCGGCCAGATGAGCGGGGCAGGGTCCTACGAGCAGTACTTC. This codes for CASGQMSGAGSYEQYF. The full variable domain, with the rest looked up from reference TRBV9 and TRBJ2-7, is DSGVTQTPKHLITATGQRVTLRCSPRSGDLSVYWYQQSLDQGLQFLIQYYNGEERAKGNILERFSAQQFPDLHSELNLSSLELGDSALYFCASGQMSGAGSYEQYFGPGTRLTVT.

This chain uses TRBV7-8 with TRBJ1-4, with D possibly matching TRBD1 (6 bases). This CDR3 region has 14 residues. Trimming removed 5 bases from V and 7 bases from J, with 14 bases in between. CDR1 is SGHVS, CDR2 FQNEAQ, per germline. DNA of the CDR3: TGTGCCAGCAGCATCGGACAGAGACCTGAAAAACTGTTTTTT. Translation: CASSIGQRPEKLFF.

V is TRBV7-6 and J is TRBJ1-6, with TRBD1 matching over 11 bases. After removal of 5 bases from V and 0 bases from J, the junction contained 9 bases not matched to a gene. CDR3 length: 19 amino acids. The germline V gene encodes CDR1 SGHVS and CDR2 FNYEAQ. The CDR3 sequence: CASSPGQGAPFSYNSPLHF. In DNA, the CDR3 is TGTGCCAGCAGCCCCGGACAGGGGGCTCCCTTCTCCTATAATTCACCCCTCCACTTT.

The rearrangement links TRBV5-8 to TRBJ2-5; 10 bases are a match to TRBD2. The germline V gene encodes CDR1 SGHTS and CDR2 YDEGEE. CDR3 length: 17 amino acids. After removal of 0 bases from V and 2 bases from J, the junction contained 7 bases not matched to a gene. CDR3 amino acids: CASSLVLAGLIQETQYF. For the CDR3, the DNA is TGTGCCAGCAGCTTGGTACTAGCGGGGCTCATACAAGAGACCCAGTACTTC.

DNA of the CDR3: TGTGCCAGCAGCCCCCATATGCCGGGACAGGGTATACGGCAGCCCCAGCATTTT. It codes for CASSPHMPGQGIRQPQHF. The chain links TRBV7-8 to TRBJ1-5; TRBD1 aligns across 9 bases. V lost 5 bases to trimming and J lost 7 bases; unmatched junction nucleotides: 18. The CDR3 sequence is 18 residues long. The germline CDR1 and CDR2 sequences are SGHVS and FQNEAQ.

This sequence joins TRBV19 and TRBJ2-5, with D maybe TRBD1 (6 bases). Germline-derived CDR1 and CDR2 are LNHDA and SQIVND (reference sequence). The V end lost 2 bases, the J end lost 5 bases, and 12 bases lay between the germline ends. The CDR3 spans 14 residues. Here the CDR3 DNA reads TGTGCCAGTAGTATATACAGGGAGCTGGAGACCCAGTACTTC. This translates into CASSIYRELETQYF. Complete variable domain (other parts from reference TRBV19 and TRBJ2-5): DGGITQSPKYLFRKEGQNVTLSCEQNLNHDAMYWYRQDPGQGLRLIYYSQIVNDFQKGDIAEGYSVSREKKESFPLTVTSAQKNPTAFYLCASSIYRELETQYFGPGTRLLVL.

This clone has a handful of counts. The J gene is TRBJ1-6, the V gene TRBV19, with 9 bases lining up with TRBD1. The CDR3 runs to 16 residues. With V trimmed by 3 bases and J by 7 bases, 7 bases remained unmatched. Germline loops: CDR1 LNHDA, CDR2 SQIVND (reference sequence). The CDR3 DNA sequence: TGTGCCAGTAGTATTAACCGACAGGGGGGGAATTCACCCCTCCACTTT. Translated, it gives CASSINRQGGNSPLHF.